The next 30 T cell receptor beta chains were all read from a single sample in a study of shared clonotypes between healthy human individuals. TCRdb keeps only in-frame clones here, not all; method: immunoSEQ multiplex PCR. The table records a few million clones, 85% to 95% of them present only once. Source material: naive CD4+ T cells from PBMCs. Subset meaning: CD45RA+ positively selected. These receptors all come from a man aged 18 to 30 in good health. Some clones in this sample may be carry-over from other donors' samples.

The CDR3 loop reads CASSGSGIRYGYTF. CDR3 in DNA: TGTGCCAGCAGTGGGAGTGGAATCCGATATGGCTACACCTTC. The J gene is TRBJ1-2, the V gene TRBV2, with unresolved D. CDR1 and CDR2 (germline): SNHLY, FYNNEI. CDR3 length: 14 residues. Trimming left V 4 bases short and J 5 bases short, with 14 bases between.

V is TRBV9 and J is TRBJ2-2; the D call may be TRBD1 or TRBD2 (5 bases each). The V gene lost 6 bases and the J gene lost 4 bases, with 10 bases spanning the gap. This CDR3 region has 13 residues. Germline assignment: CDR1 SGDLS and CDR2 YYNGEE. CDR3 coding DNA: TGTGCCAGCACGAGGGGAAGCACCGGGGAGCTGTTTTTT. Residues: CASTRGSTGELFF.

J is TRBJ2-5 and V is TRBV7-8; TRBD2 matches 14 bases. This CDR3 is 16 amino acids long. Germline CDR1 SGHVS, CDR2 FQNEAQ. Trimming took 1 base from V and 5 from J; bases not matched to a gene: 3. Here the CDR3 reads CASSLGRTSGRETQYF. Here the CDR3 DNA reads TGTGCCAGCAGCTTAGGTCGGACTAGCGGGAGGGAGACCCAGTACTTC.

The rearrangement uses TRBV9 and TRBJ1-2; tentative D call: TRBD1 (5 bases). Germline CDR1 SGDLS, CDR2 YYNGEE. This CDR3 is built from 17 residues. Trimming took off 5 bases at V and 0 bases at J, with 20 bases between the two ends. The CDR3 is CASRSAGGLGANYGYTF. Written as DNA, the CDR3 is TGTGCCAGCAGGTCCGCCGGGGGTTTAGGGGCTAACTATGGCTACACCTTC. The whole variable domain, filled in from reference TRBV9 and TRBJ1-2, reads DSGVTQTPKHLITATGQRVTLRCSPRSGDLSVYWYQQSLDQGLQFLIQYYNGEERAKGNILERFSAQQFPDLHSELNLSSLELGDSALYFCASRSAGGLGANYGYTFGSGTRLTVV.

The rearrangement links TRBV4-1 to TRBJ1-5; D call uncertain. CDR1 is MGHRA, CDR2 YSYEKL, per germline. The CDR3 is 16 amino acids. V was shortened by 1 base and J by 2 bases, with 12 bases between the two germline ends. The CDR3 protein is CASSQVSWSRNQPQHF. CDR3 in DNA: TGCGCCAGCAGCCAAGTATCGTGGAGCCGCAATCAGCCCCAGCATTTT.

As to this clone: This specimen includes other DNA sequences encoding the same CDR3. The V call is TRBV6-6, the J call TRBJ1-1; D is perhaps TRBD1 (5 bases). The V end was cut by 2 bases, the J end by 2 bases, with 6 bases between. CDR1 and CDR2 (germline): MNHNY, SVGAGI (reference sequence). The CDR3 is 13 residues long. The CDR3 bases are TGTGCCAGCAGTTACGGGACTAACACTGAAGCTTTCTTT. As protein: CASSYGTNTEAFF.

The chain links TRBV7-2 to TRBJ1-6; TRBD1 matches 7 bases. The CDR3 spans 16 residues. The junction had 10 bases not matched to a gene; V was cut back by 5 bases and J by 6 bases. CDR1 is SGHTA, CDR2 FQGNSA, per germline. The CDR3 is CASSALPGQLNSPLHF. The CDR3 DNA sequence: TGTGCCAGCAGCGCCCTCCCGGGACAGCTTAATTCACCCCTCCACTTT.

In DNA form, the CDR3 reads TGTGCCAGCAGCTATGGACTAGCGGGAGCTGGTACGCAGTATTTT. Translating gives CASSYGLAGAGTQYF. The chain combines TRBV2 with TRBJ2-3; 13 bases are a match to TRBD2. This CDR3 is built from 15 residues. V shed 6 bases and J 8 bases; nucleotides not matched to a gene: 8. Germline CDR1 is SNHLY and CDR2 is FYNNEI.

V and J are TRBV28 and TRBJ2-1; TRBD2 aligns across 7 bases. CDR3 length: 15 amino acids. Germline lookup yields CDR1 MDHEN and CDR2 SYDVKM. V lost 5 bases, J lost 3 bases, and 7 bases stayed unmatched. The CDR3 coding sequence is TGTGCCAGCAGTCAGCCTAGCGGTTTCTACAATGAGCAGTTCTTC. Protein sequence: CASSQPSGFYNEQFF. Using reference TRBV28 and TRBJ2-1 for the parts outside the CDR3, the full variable domain is DVKVTQSSRYLVKRTGEKVFLECVQDMDHENMFWYRQDPGLGLRLIYFSYDVKMKEKGDIPEGYSVSREKKERFSLILESASTNQTSMYLCASSQPSGFYNEQFFGPGTRLTVL.

The J gene is TRBJ2-2, the V gene TRBV28, with 8 bases lining up with TRBD1. V shed 2 bases, J shed 1 base, and the junction held 3 bases outside the gene matches. The germline V gene encodes CDR1 MDHEN and CDR2 SYDVKM. There are 16 residues in the CDR3. CDR3 residues: CASSLHGTGNTGELFF. In DNA, the CDR3 is TGTGCCAGCAGTTTACACGGGACAGGGAACACCGGGGAGCTGTTTTTT.

This rearrangement joins TRBV28 to TRBJ2-1; 12 positions match TRBD2. The CDR3 is 16 residues long. V lost 10 bases, J lost 3 bases, and 10 bases stayed unmatched. In germline, CDR1 is MDHEN, CDR2 SYDVKM. The CDR3 reads CATWTSGTRSYNEQFF. CDR3 bases: TGTGCCACCTGGACTAGCGGGACCAGAAGCTACAATGAGCAGTTCTTC. The whole variable domain, remainder taken from reference TRBV28 and TRBJ2-1, is DVKVTQSSRYLVKRTGEKVFLECVQDMDHENMFWYRQDPGLGLRLIYFSYDVKMKEKGDIPEGYSVSREKKERFSLILESASTNQTSMYLCATWTSGTRSYNEQFFGPGTRLTVL.

In the case of this clone: One end of the junction fails to match germline, which may point to a read error. The chain joins TRBV11-2 to TRBJ2-1; perhaps TRBD2 as D (5 bases). Germline CDR1 reads SGHAT; CDR2 reads FQNNGV. This CDR3 has 13 residues. The CDR3 sequence is CASSLEGSGFKIF. CDR3 DNA: TGTGCCAGCAGCTTAGAGGGGTCGGGATTCAAGATCTTC.

This chain uses TRBV4-2 with TRBJ2-5; TRBD1 agrees at 9 bases. The V gene's germline CDR1 is LGHNA and CDR2 YNFKEQ. This CDR3 is built from 16 residues. V lost 0 bases to trimming and J lost 5 bases; unmatched junction nucleotides: 7. CDR3 residues: CASSQDPTGGRETQYF. The CDR3 bases are TGTGCCAGCAGCCAAGATCCAACAGGGGGCCGGGAGACCCAGTACTTC.

Concerning this clone itself: Other DNA sequences within the sample encode an identical CDR3. The chain recombines TRBV9 with TRBJ2-3; D is unresolved. Deletions cut 4 bases from V and 1 base from J, with 4 bases between. There are 12 residues in the CDR3. Germline CDR1 is SGDLS and CDR2 is YYNGEE. The CDR3 sequence: CASSPGTDTQYF. The CDR3 bases are TGTGCCAGCAGCCCTGGCACAGATACGCAGTATTTT.

J is TRBJ2-5 and V is TRBV9; 9 nucleotides agree with TRBD2. The trim removed 3 bases at V and 4 bases at J, leaving 10 bases unmatched. Germline CDR1 reads SGDLS; CDR2 reads YYNGEE. The CDR3 runs 16 residues. This chain's CDR3 is CASSGRGAGGGETQYF. DNA of the CDR3: TGTGCCAGCAGCGGTCGTGGAGCGGGAGGAGGAGAGACCCAGTACTTC.

Regarding this clone: Distinct nucleotide sequences in the sample also encode this CDR3. The J gene is TRBJ2-2, the V gene TRBV7-3; 8 positions agree with TRBD2. This CDR3 has 15 residues. Per the germline V gene, CDR1 is SGHTA and CDR2 is FQGTGA. Trimming removed 5 bases from V and 2 bases from J; junction bases left unmatched: 4. CDR3 nucleotide sequence: TGTGCCAGCAGCCGGGGGGGCTCCAACACCGGGGAGCTGTTTTTT. Its translation: CASSRGGSNTGELFF.

For the CDR3, the DNA is TGTGCCAGTAGTACTGGACTAGCGGGGCACACAGATACGCAGTATTTT. Encoded protein: CASSTGLAGHTDTQYF. The V call is TRBV19, the J call TRBJ2-3; 12 positions agree with TRBD2. CDR1 and CDR2 from the germline V gene are LNHDA and SQIVND (reference sequence). The J segment lost 2 bases and the V segment lost 4 bases, leaving 4 bases of the junction unmatched. This CDR3 is 16 amino acids long.

The V call is TRBV5-4, the J call TRBJ2-1; 11 bases fit TRBD2. Trimming removed 5 bases from V and 4 bases from J; junction bases left unmatched: 5. Germline assignment: CDR1 SGHNT and CDR2 YYREEE (reference sequence). The CDR3 runs 15 residues. In nucleotides, the CDR3 is TGTGCCAGCAGTTTTAGCGGGAGGGGGTACAATGAGCAGTTCTTC. Protein product: CASSFSGRGYNEQFF.

This chain connects TRBV5-1 to TRBJ2-1; D is uncertain. CDR1 is SGHRS, CDR2 YFSETQ, per germline. The ends were cut back, 3 bases at V and 0 bases at J, with 13 bases in the middle. The CDR3 length is 16 residues. This CDR3 reads CASSSGSYASYNEQFF. CDR3 in DNA: TGCGCCAGCAGCTCCGGGTCCTACGCCTCCTACAATGAGCAGTTCTTC.

The chain links TRBV19 to TRBJ1-4; D perhaps matches TRBD1 (6 bases). The CDR3 has 14 amino acids. The germline CDR1 and CDR2 sequences are LNHDA and SQIVND (reference sequence). Trimming removed 6 bases from V and 4 bases from J, with 12 bases in between. Here the CDR3 reads CASRRPGVNEKLFF. CDR3 coding DNA: TGTGCCAGTAGGAGACCAGGGGTTAATGAAAAACTGTTTTTT.

The V call is TRBV27, the J call TRBJ1-5, with D uncertain. Germline CDR1 MNHEY, CDR2 SMNVEV (reference sequence). The CDR3 is 14 amino acids. V dropped 3 bases and J dropped 7 bases, with 13 bases sitting between them. This chain's CDR3 is CASSLGWVGQPQHF. The CDR3 nucleotides read TGTGCCAGCAGTTTGGGCTGGGTTGGGCAGCCCCAGCATTTT.

The CDR3 protein is CASSSPGAEQFF. The DNA for the CDR3 is TGCGCCAGCAGCTCCCCCGGGGCGGAGCAGTTCTTC. The chain has TRBV10-1 and TRBJ2-1, with D perhaps being TRBD1 or TRBD2 (5 bases each). CDR1 WNHNN and CDR2 SYGVQD come from the germline V gene (reference sequence). V lost 6 bases and J lost 10, with 13 bases in between. The CDR3 covers 12 residues.

This chain uses TRBV11-3 with TRBJ2-2; 12 bases align to TRBD2. Germline assignment: CDR1 SGHNT and CDR2 YENEEA. The CDR3 is 17 amino acids. V was clipped by 1 base and J by 4 bases; unmatched bases: 4. This CDR3 is CASSLGLAGVGTGELFF. The CDR3 DNA reads TGTGCCAGCAGCTTAGGACTAGCGGGAGTAGGCACCGGGGAGCTGTTTTTT.

The rearrangement links TRBV18 to TRBJ2-3, with D perhaps matching TRBD1 (6 bases). V lost 3 bases, J lost 5 bases, and 9 bases lay in between. Germline CDR1 and CDR2: KGHSH and LQKENI. The CDR3 has 13 amino acids. In nucleotides, the CDR3 is TGTGCCAGCTCACCTTGGGACATAGATACGCAGTATTTT. This sequence encodes CASSPWDIDTQYF.

The rearrangement joins TRBV7-3 to TRBJ2-1; no clear D. The CDR3 has 13 amino acids. The germline gives CDR1 SGHTA, CDR2 FQGTGA. V lost 2 bases, J lost 7 bases, and 9 bases lay in between. The CDR3 coding sequence is TGTGCCAGCAGCTTAGGTCTGGGGAATGAGCAGTTCTTC. Translation: CASSLGLGNEQFF.

This chain uses TRBV28 with TRBJ2-2, with TRBD1 as a possible D gene (6 bases). CDR3 size: 17 residues. Deletions cut 3 bases from V and 2 bases from J, with 16 bases between. The germline CDR1 and CDR2 sequences are MDHEN and SYDVKM. For the CDR3, the DNA is TGTGCCAGCAGTTTTTTGGGCAGGGGAACTAACACCGGGGAGCTGTTTTTT. Protein product: CASSFLGRGTNTGELFF.

J is TRBJ1-5 and V is TRBV30, with TRBD1 as a possible D gene (5 bases). V lost 3 bases and J lost 4, with 10 bases in between. The CDR3 has 13 amino acids. CDR1 is GTSNPN and CDR2 is SVGIG in the germline V gene (reference sequence). CDR3: CAWRRQPNQPQHF. The CDR3 bases are TGTGCCTGGAGACGACAGCCGAATCAGCCCCAGCATTTT.

The chain combines TRBV5-1 with TRBJ2-2; D is possibly TRBD1 (5 bases). Germline CDR1 is SGHRS and CDR2 is YFSETQ. This CDR3 is 13 amino acids long. Trimming cost V 4 bases and J 7 bases, with 11 bases left between them. CDR3 in amino acids: CASSQGSGGELFF. The CDR3 DNA follows: TGCGCCAGCAGCCAGGGTTCCGGCGGGGAGCTGTTTTTT.

This clone was observed once. The gene calls are TRBV7-9 and TRBJ1-3; D ambiguous. Germline-derived CDR1 and CDR2 are SEHNR and FQNEAQ (reference sequence). Trimming took 2 bases from V and 11 from J, leaving 13 bases between them. The CDR3 contains 13 residues. The CDR3, as DNA: TGTGCCAGCAGCTTACCGGAGAGCCTGGCCATATATTTT. It translates to CASSLPESLAIYF. The full variable domain, in which reference TRBV7-9 and TRBJ1-3 provide the parts outside the CDR3, is DTGVSQNPRHKITKRGQNVTFRCDPISEHNRLYWYRQTLGQGPEFLTYFQNEAQLEKSRLLSDRFSAERPKGSFSTLEIQRTEQGDSAMYLCASSLPESLAIYFGEGSWLTVV.

The chain is built from TRBV5-6 and TRBJ2-5; D call uncertain. CDR1 is SGHDT and CDR2 is YYEEEE in the germline V gene. Trimming cost V 1 base and J 5 bases, with 9 bases left between them. The CDR3 loop spans 13 amino acids. CDR3 protein: CASSLSLGETQYF. CDR3 DNA: TGTGCCAGCAGCTTGTCCCTAGGGGAGACCCAGTACTTC.